Below, 9 T cell receptor beta chains from the same sample are listed, as sequenced in a study of cytomegalovirus exposure and HLA in healthy donors. PCR primers comprised 60 Vbeta and 13 Jbeta primers. The table came from immunoSEQ multiplex PCR; TCRdb's copy has only in-frame clones and leaves some out. The table records over 150,000 clones, around 80% of them present only once. Sequenced: PBMCs. These receptors were obtained from a human donor in good health.

The V gene is TRBV28, the J gene TRBJ1-4, with unresolved D. The CDR3 spans 12 residues. With 1 base removed from V and 7 bases from J, the gap between germline ends came to 4 bases. Germline CDR1 is MDHEN and CDR2 is SYDVKM. The DNA for the CDR3 is TGTGCCAGCAGTTTATCGGTTGAAAAACTGTTTTTT. Its translation is CASSLSVEKLFF.

This clone has only one observation. V gene TRBV7-8 combines with J gene TRBJ1-6; D not resolved. V lost 8 bases and J 10 bases, leaving 15 bases between the germline ends. Germline V gene data show CDR1 as SGHVS and CDR2 as FQNEAQ. CDR3 length: 13 residues. The CDR3 is CASRNTGDSPLHF. The CDR3 DNA follows: TGTGCCAGCCGGAATACGGGAGACTCACCCCTCCACTTT.

The genes are TRBV7-9 and TRBJ1-2, with 7 positions matching TRBD1. Germline CDR1 SEHNR, CDR2 FQNEAQ (reference sequence). Trimming cost V 1 base and J 3 bases; bases outside gene matches: 5. The CDR3 loop spans 15 amino acids. The chain's CDR3 is CASSLDRGLDYGYTF. CDR3 DNA sequence: TGTGCCAGCAGCTTAGATAGGGGGCTCGACTATGGCTACACCTTC.

There are a few counts of this clone. This sequence joins TRBV5-1 and TRBJ2-7; D may be TRBD1 (7 bases). CDR1 and CDR2 (germline): SGHRS, YFSETQ. Trimming took off 4 bases at V and 6 bases at J, with 11 bases between the two ends. The CDR3 covers 12 residues. The CDR3 DNA is TGCGCCAGCAGCATTCAGGGGGGCGAGCAGTACTTC. Translation gives CASSIQGGEQYF.

The chain combines TRBV5-1 with TRBJ2-3; D perhaps matches TRBD1 (5 bases). The CDR3 is made up of 13 amino acids. CDR1 and CDR2 from the germline V gene are SGHRS and YFSETQ. V lost 0 bases, J lost 9 bases, and 11 bases lay in between. CDR3 DNA: TGCGCCAGCAGCTTGGAAGGGTCAGGGACGCAGTATTTT. It specifies CASSLEGSGTQYF. Combining the CDR3 with reference TRBV5-1 and TRBJ2-3 gives the whole variable domain KAGVTQTPRYLIKTRGQQVTLSCSPISGHRSVSWYQQTPGQGLQFLFEYFSETQRNKGNFPGRFSGRQFSNSRSEMNVSTLELGDSALYLCASSLEGSGTQYFGPGTRLTVL.

This clone was counted once. V usage is TRBV28 and J usage is TRBJ1-1; D unresolved. This CDR3 has 14 residues. The V end lost 4 bases, the J end lost 0 bases, and 9 bases lay between the germline ends. CDR1 and CDR2 (germline): MDHEN, SYDVKM. In DNA form, the CDR3 reads TGTGCCAGCAGTTCTCTCGGTCTGAACACTGAAGCTTTCTTT. Translation gives CASSSLGLNTEAFF.

The V and J genes are TRBV5-1 and TRBJ2-3; 10 bases match TRBD2. The V gene's germline CDR1 is SGHRS and CDR2 YFSETQ. After removal of 0 bases from V and 2 bases from J, the junction contained 9 bases not matched to a gene. This CDR3 is built from 18 residues. The CDR3: CASSLAGGTSVPTDTQYF. CDR3 sequence (DNA): TGCGCCAGCAGCTTGGCCGGCGGGACTAGCGTCCCCACAGATACGCAGTATTTT.

In the case of this clone: This specimen includes other DNA sequences encoding the same CDR3. The gene calls are TRBV5-1 and TRBJ1-1; TRBD1 matches 7 bases. Looked up from germline, CDR1 is SGHRS and CDR2 is YFSETQ. V trimming: 4 bases; J trimming: 3 bases; junction bases outside the gene matches: 6. This CDR3 spans 14 amino acids. DNA for the CDR3: TGCGCCAGCAGCGAAACAGGGGAGGACACTGAAGCTTTCTTT. Translation: CASSETGEDTEAFF.

The rearrangement uses TRBV15 and TRBJ2-5; TRBD1 aligns across 9 bases. Germline CDR1 LNHNV, CDR2 YYDKDF (reference sequence). This CDR3 contains 14 residues. V shed 8 bases and J 4 bases; nucleotides not matched to a gene: 8. The CDR3 here is CATRMDRGGETQYF. DNA of the CDR3: TGTGCCACCCGGATGGACAGGGGAGGAGAGACCCAGTACTTC.